Each of the 28 T cell receptor beta chains below was sequenced from the same sample in a study of lymphopenia after photon versus proton radiotherapy. Repertoires were generated with immunoSEQ multiplex PCR, while TCRdb's copy carries only in-frame clones and drops some. This sample has around 160,000 clones, with approximately 86% found just once. Sequencing used peripheral blood, obtained from a patient treated with photon-based radiotherapy. All receptors come from a man in his forties or fifties with gastric cancer.

V is TRBV6-5 and J is TRBJ2-7; 8 bases align to TRBD1. The CDR3 extends over 14 amino acids. Trimming took 2 bases from V and 6 from J; bases not matched to a gene: 6. Germline V lookup: CDR1 MNHEY, CDR2 SVGAGI. The CDR3 nucleotides are TGTGCCAGCAGTTACGAAAGGACAGGGTTCGAGCAGTACTTC. It specifies CASSYERTGFEQYF.

The chain couples TRBV7-2 to TRBJ1-5; 8 bases are a match to TRBD1. With V trimmed by 7 bases and J by 0 bases, 8 bases remained unmatched. CDR1 is SGHTA, CDR2 FQGNSA, per germline. The CDR3 runs to 16 residues. CDR3 amino acids: CASNRGDRYSNQPQHF. In DNA, the CDR3 is TGTGCCAGCAACAGGGGGGACAGATATAGCAATCAGCCCCAGCATTTT.

V is TRBV18 and J is TRBJ1-5, with D perhaps matching TRBD1 (5 bases). Germline V gives CDR1 KGHSH, CDR2 LQKENI. The CDR3 runs 15 residues. Trimming cost V 0 bases and J 7 bases, with 13 bases left between them. CDR3: CASSPPSGNIQPQHF. Written as DNA, the CDR3 is TGTGCCAGCTCACCACCGTCAGGGAACATACAGCCCCAGCATTTT.

The J gene is TRBJ2-5, the V gene TRBV30, with a weak D call TRBD2 (6 bases). CDR3 length equals 16 residues. Trimming removed 4 bases from V and 0 bases from J, with 18 bases in between. The germline V gene has CDR1 GTSNPN and CDR2 SVGIG (reference sequence). The DNA of the CDR3 is TGTGCCTGGATCCCGTTCGGGGGAGGAAACCAAGAGACCCAGTACTTC. This gives the protein CAWIPFGGGNQETQYF. Together with reference TRBV30 and TRBJ2-5, the CDR3 gives the full variable domain: SQTIHQWPATLVQPVGSPLSLECTVEGTSNPNLYWYRQAAGRGLQLLFYSVGIGQISSEVPQNLSASRPQDRQFILSSKKLLLSDSGFYLCAWIPFGGGNQETQYFGPGTRLLVL.

V and J are TRBV14 and TRBJ1-1, with D perhaps matching TRBD1 (6 bases). The V gene's germline CDR1 is SGHDN and CDR2 FVKESK. The V and J ends lost 2 bases and 1 base respectively, with 8 bases between them. There are 14 residues in the CDR3. In nucleotides, the CDR3 is TGTGCCAGCAGCCAACAGGGGCGGAACACTGAAGCTTTCTTT. This codes for CASSQQGRNTEAFF.

The J gene is TRBJ2-5, the V gene TRBV7-2, with D uncertain. In germline, CDR1 is SGHTA, CDR2 FQGNSA. V shed 2 bases and J shed 4 bases, with 8 bases lying between them. CDR3 length: 13 amino acids. This chain's CDR3 is CASSLSRGETQYF. The CDR3 region has the DNA TGTGCCAGCAGCTTAAGTAGAGGAGAGACCCAGTACTTC.

This sequence joins TRBV6-1 and TRBJ2-5; D gene unclear. The germline CDR1 and CDR2 sequences are MNHNS and SASEGT. V was cut by 4 bases and J by 5 bases, with 14 bases left in between. This CDR3 contains 14 residues. CDR3 in DNA: TGTGCCAGCAGTGTCCAGTCCCTCGGTGAGACCCAGTACTTC. Translating it yields CASSVQSLGETQYF.

CDR3 sequence: CASSAGTGPYGYTF. DNA of the CDR3: TGCGCCAGCAGCGCTGGGACAGGGCCATATGGCTACACCTTC. The J gene is TRBJ1-2, the V gene TRBV5-1, with TRBD1 matching over 9 bases. The CDR3 runs to 14 residues. V lost 4 bases to trimming and J lost 5 bases; unmatched junction nucleotides: 6. Germline CDR1 reads SGHRS; CDR2 reads YFSETQ.

This sequence joins TRBV5-1 and TRBJ2-5; the D gene is possibly TRBD2 (7 bases). The CDR3 has 17 residues. Per the germline V gene, CDR1 is SGHRS and CDR2 is YFSETQ. Trimming stripped 0 bases from V and 4 bases from J, with 19 bases between. The CDR3 DNA sequence: TGCGCCAGCAGCTTGGCTGGGGGGGCAATTTGGATAGAGACCCAGTACTTC. It encodes CASSLAGGAIWIETQYF.

The chain recombines TRBV7-2 with TRBJ1-2; 9 bases match TRBD1. This CDR3 comprises 15 residues. The trim removed 5 bases at V and 8 bases at J, leaving 12 bases unmatched. Germline V gives CDR1 SGHTA, CDR2 FQGNSA. CDR3 region: CASSPPGTGIRGYTF. The CDR3, as DNA: TGTGCCAGCAGCCCCCCGGGGACAGGGATCAGGGGCTACACCTTC.

The chain uses TRBV6-5 and TRBJ1-1; D gene uncertain. Germline V lookup: CDR1 MNHEY, CDR2 SVGAGI. Deletions cut 6 bases from V and 3 bases from J, with 14 bases between. The CDR3 runs 14 residues. In DNA form, the CDR3 reads TGTGCCAGCAGCACTGGGAGATCGTACACTGAAGCTTTCTTT. Translated: CASSTGRSYTEAFF.

The CDR3 nucleotides read TGCGCCAGCAGCTCAGATTTTACCTACAATGAGCAGTTCTTC. Protein product: CASSSDFTYNEQFF. This chain joins TRBV5-1 and TRBJ2-1; D not certain. V shed 3 bases and J shed 2 bases, with 9 bases lying between them. The CDR3 runs to 14 residues. CDR1 and CDR2 from the germline V gene are SGHRS and YFSETQ.

V gene TRBV18 combines with J gene TRBJ1-5; the D gene is possibly TRBD1 (6 bases). Trimming cost V 5 bases and J 5 bases, with 10 bases left between them. CDR1 and CDR2 from the germline V gene are KGHSH and LQKENI. CDR3 length equals 13 residues. For the CDR3, the DNA is TGTGCCAGCTCAAGGGGGAGGGATCAGCCCCAGCATTTT. The encoded protein is CASSRGRDQPQHF.

V is TRBV7-6 and J is TRBJ2-7; 13 bases match TRBD2. There are 17 residues in the CDR3. Germline V gives CDR1 SGHVS, CDR2 FNYEAQ. V was clipped by 1 base and J by 5 bases; unmatched bases: 8. The CDR3 region has the DNA TGTGCCAGCAGCTTAGGGACTAGCGGGAGTACTCGCCACGAGCAGTACTTC. It yields the protein CASSLGTSGSTRHEQYF.

The chain has TRBV10-3 and TRBJ2-5; D is perhaps TRBD2 (6 bases). From germline, CDR1 is ENHRY and CDR2 SYGVKD. There are 14 residues in the CDR3. V was cut by 3 bases and J by 2 bases, with 10 bases left in between. The CDR3 is CAISDLAPQETQYF. CDR3 sequence (DNA): TGTGCCATCAGTGATCTAGCGCCACAAGAGACCCAGTACTTC.

This clone was seen once. The gene calls are TRBV5-6 and TRBJ1-1; the D is unclear. V lost 4 bases and J lost 3, with 10 bases in between. Germline V CDR1 and CDR2: SGHDT, YYEEEE. CDR3 size: 13 residues. The DNA of the CDR3 is TGTGCCAGCAGCGCAGGCCTTTACACTGAAGCTTTCTTT. Amino acid sequence: CASSAGLYTEAFF.

The rearrangement uses TRBV2 and TRBJ2-2; a weak D match, TRBD2 (7 bases). V was clipped by 7 bases and J by 0 bases, with 15 bases between them. The CDR3 runs 16 residues. Per the germline V gene, CDR1 is SNHLY and CDR2 is FYNNEI. The CDR3 here is CASTRGGATNTGELFF. CDR3 in DNA: TGTGCCAGCACCCGAGGGGGGGCTACGAACACCGGGGAGCTGTTTTTT. Full variable domain (missing parts from reference TRBV2 and TRBJ2-2): EPEVTQTPSHQVTQMGQEVILRCVPISNHLYFYWYRQILGQKVEFLVSFYNNEISEKSEIFDDQFSVERPDGSNFTLKIRSTKLEDSAMYFCASTRGGATNTGELFFGEGSRLTVL.

This rearrangement joins TRBV29-1 to TRBJ2-1; D might be TRBD2 (6 bases). Germline-derived CDR1 and CDR2 are SQVTM and ANQGSEA. Deletions cut 6 bases from V and 3 bases from J, with 12 bases between. This CDR3 has 13 residues. The chain's CDR3 is CSVNRGSYNEQFF. The DNA of the CDR3 is TGCAGCGTAAACCGGGGGAGCTACAATGAGCAGTTCTTC.

The chain carries TRBV6-6 and TRBJ1-1; 9 bases match TRBD1. Germline CDR1 reads MNHNY; CDR2 reads SVGAGI (reference sequence). V trimming: 6 bases; J trimming: 6 bases; junction bases outside the gene matches: 5. CDR3 length equals 13 residues. As DNA, the CDR3 is TGTGCCAGCAGCCCAGACAGGGGGGCTGAAGCTTTCTTT. It encodes CASSPDRGAEAFF.

A few counts support this clone. The chain combines TRBV14 with TRBJ2-2; the match to TRBD2 covers 11 bases. This CDR3 is 17 amino acids long. Germline CDR1 is SGHDN and CDR2 is FVKESK. Losses at the gene ends were 4 bases for V and 3 bases for J; bases not matched to a gene: 7. For the CDR3, the DNA is TGTGCCAGCAGCCGACTTAGGACTAGCGGGTACACCGGGGAGCTGTTTTTT. Translated: CASSRLRTSGYTGELFF.

There are a few counts of this clone. The chain is built from TRBV4-1 and TRBJ2-1, with 7 nucleotides matching TRBD2. J lost 2 bases, V lost 0 bases, and 4 bases had no gene match. The CDR3 is 16 amino acids. Germline V gene lookup returns CDR1 MGHRA and CDR2 YSYEKL. The CDR3 bases are TGCGCCAGCAGCCAAGAGTGGAGCGGGGCCTACAATGAGCAGTTCTTC. This encodes CASSQEWSGAYNEQFF.

This clone was counted once. The CDR3: CASGDLRNEQFF. CDR3 in DNA: TGTGCCAGTGGGGACCTCCGAAATGAGCAGTTCTTC. The gene calls are TRBV19 and TRBJ2-1; D possibly uses TRBD1 or TRBD2 (5 bases each). Trimming removed 8 bases from V and 7 bases from J, with 12 bases in between. Per germline, CDR1 LNHDA and CDR2 SQIVND (reference sequence). There are 12 residues in the CDR3.

V usage is TRBV11-2 and J usage is TRBJ1-4, with 7 bases identical to TRBD1. V shed 8 bases and J 5 bases; nucleotides not matched to a gene: 8. This CDR3 spans 14 amino acids. Germline CDR1 is SGHAT and CDR2 is FQNNGV. The CDR3 reads CASRKGTENEKLFF. In DNA, the CDR3 is TGTGCCAGCCGTAAGGGGACAGAAAATGAAAAACTGTTTTTT.

The chain links TRBV15 to TRBJ2-1, with D maybe TRBD1 (6 bases). This CDR3 comprises 18 residues. Trimming left V 0 bases short and J 1 base short, with 16 bases between. Germline loops: CDR1 LNHNV, CDR2 YYDKDF (reference sequence). CDR3 nucleotides: TGTGCCACCAGCAGAGATAGGTCGACAGGCCTTTCCTACAATGAGCAGTTCTTC. Translation gives CATSRDRSTGLSYNEQFF.

The DNA for the CDR3 is TGCGCCAGCAGCCAAGATGGGGGGAACGGGGCGTCGGGCTACACCTTC. Amino acids: CASSQDGGNGASGYTF. The V gene is TRBV4-1, the J gene TRBJ1-2; possible D gene TRBD1, 5 bases. The germline V gene encodes CDR1 MGHRA and CDR2 YSYEKL. This CDR3 has 16 amino acids. Trimming cost V 0 bases and J 8 bases, with 19 bases left between them.

The V and J genes are TRBV6-5 and TRBJ2-3; the match to TRBD1 covers 9 bases. Germline assignment: CDR1 MNHEY and CDR2 SVGAGI. The trim removed 4 bases at V and 7 bases at J, leaving 12 bases unmatched. The CDR3 runs 16 residues. CDR3 in DNA: TGTGCCAGCAGTTTCACCGGGACAGGGAGTAGGAATACGCAGTATTTT. The encoded protein is CASSFTGTGSRNTQYF.

This CDR3 is CATSRLAGANEQFF. For the CDR3, the DNA is TGTGCCACAAGCAGACTAGCGGGAGCCAATGAGCAGTTCTTC. The chain employs TRBV19 and TRBJ2-1; 12 bases fit TRBD2. This CDR3 has 14 amino acids. The V gene's germline CDR1 is LNHDA and CDR2 SQIVND (reference sequence). The V gene end was trimmed by 10 bases and the J gene end by 6 bases; junction bases not matched to a gene: 7.

The gene calls are TRBV7-9 and TRBJ2-2; 7 positions agree with TRBD2. The length of the CDR3 is 16 residues. V was clipped by 2 bases and J by 2 bases; unmatched bases: 5. The V gene's germline CDR1 is SEHNR and CDR2 FQNEAQ (reference sequence). CDR3 sequence reads: CASSLLASGNTGELFF. DNA of the CDR3: TGTGCCAGCAGCTTACTGGCTAGCGGAAACACCGGGGAGCTGTTTTTT. Full variable domain (outside the CDR3, taken from reference TRBV7-9 and TRBJ2-2): DTGVSQNPRHKITKRGQNVTFRCDPISEHNRLYWYRQTLGQGPEFLTYFQNEAQLEKSRLLSDRFSAERPKGSFSTLEIQRTEQGDSAMYLCASSLLASGNTGELFFGEGSRLTVL.